This T cell receptor beta chain was identified during a study of beta chain features in type 1 diabetes. Expressed TCRB transcripts were sequenced because the entire RNA isolate underwent reverse transcription. Sequencing used immunoSEQ multiplex PCR; TCRdb keeps in-frame clones, though not all of them. The sample gives 130,000 to 150,000 clones, 6.9% of which show up once; about 1.4% is in the top ten. The CDR3 runs to 17 residues. Trimming stripped 4 bases from V and 2 bases from J, with 20 bases between. Germline CDR1 reads LGHNA; CDR2 reads YNFKEQ. Notes on the study in general: Compared to healthy donors, patients appeared to have naive, central memory and Treg TCRB repertoires that were more alike.

Sampling consisted of one heparinised blood draw per donor, averaging approximately 120 mL. A word on this clone: Its antigen is currently unknown.

Specimen: central memory CD4+ T cells from blood. The TCR sequence derives from a woman in her twenties or thirties in good health. The genes are TRBV4-2 and TRBJ2-5; D gene ambiguous. CDR3 region: CASSPAVRVGGQETQYF. The CDR3 nucleotides read TGTGCCAGCAGCCCCGCAGTTCGGGTTGGCGGACAAGAGACCCAGTACTTC.